The rows below give T cell receptor beta chains drawn from one sample of a study of regulatory T cells in long-lasting Graves disease. One entry per CDR3 protein, called by TCRdb with MiXCR from the multiplex PCR reads. The repertoire holds fewer than 450,000 distinct CDR3 sequences, with about 15% as singletons. This same sample was also taken into another study, of T cells in Graves' hyperthyroidism and ophthalmopathy.

Sequencing used peripheral blood mononuclear cells (PBMCs), obtained at new diagnosis, from a patient treated with antithyroid drugs. Receptors originate from a woman aged 35 to 49 with Graves disease. CDR3s leave out the opening cysteine and the closing phenylalanine or tryptophan. Fields, in order: CDR3 length, V gene, D gene, clone size, CDR3 protein. A D gene is named only where the DNA matches it firmly. Part of the rows lack a size; the others show once, few, many or a class for expanded clones.

14,TRBV19,NA,many,ASSIVYRYSNQPQH
16,TRBV7-3,TRBD2,many,ASSLSRGTSGRGDTQY
14,TRBV27,NA,many,ASSPLLKTETDTQY
8,TRBV6-1,NA,NA,ASSHRVKY
11,TRBV20-1,NA,NA,SPIRDNSYEQY
14,TRBV5-1,NA,many,ASSPARGNTGDEQF
11,TRBV3-1,NA,many,ASRRGVQNEQY
11,TRBV15,NA,many,ATSRDRFETQY
14,TRBV6-1,NA,NA,ASSEWGAAGSGELF
10,TRBV11-2,NA,many,ASSLVVRAAF
12,TRBV13,NA,many,ASSLGIVPYEQY
13,TRBV6-1,NA,many,ASSEISGTNTEAF
13,TRBV12-3/TRBV12-4,TRBD2,NA,AAAEREGPTGELF
14,TRBV20-1,TRBD2,many,SARDPGLAGTYEQY
13,TRBV7-2,NA,many,ASSSSAPWTYEQY
13,TRBV12-3/TRBV12-4,TRBD1,many,ASSIGTGGVETQY
14,TRBV13,TRBD2,many,ASSPKTSGSPHEQF
12,TRBV18,NA,many,ASSPLPNTDTQY
10,TRBV20-1,NA,few,SARAQGSGAF
12,TRBV19,NA,many,ASSIDRDGTEAF
13,TRBV14,TRBD1,few,ASSPRQGTNTEAF
16,TRBV13,TRBD1,few,ASSLGRGQDSSGNTIY
10,TRBV20-1,NA,many,SAMGGNYGYT
12,TRBV28,NA,many,ASSFRTEGYEQY
14,TRBV20-1,TRBD1,many,SARDWGQGARETQY
12,TRBV4-2,NA,NA,ASSQVVSGAGYT
11,TRBV3-1,NA,many,ASSVQGMTPLH
13,TRBV7-2,NA,many,ASSSPTGITDTQY
12,TRBV12-3/TRBV12-4,NA,many,ASSFGGAHNEQF
15,TRBV20-1,NA,many,SARSGDVAGSYNEQF
15,TRBV6-2/TRBV6-3,NA,few,ASSYESTTVAKNIQY
10,TRBV6-5,NA,many,ASSYSREGYT
15,TRBV19,TRBD2,many,ASSIPLAGGRRNEQF
12,TRBV12-3/TRBV12-4,NA,many,ASSSGHPQETQY